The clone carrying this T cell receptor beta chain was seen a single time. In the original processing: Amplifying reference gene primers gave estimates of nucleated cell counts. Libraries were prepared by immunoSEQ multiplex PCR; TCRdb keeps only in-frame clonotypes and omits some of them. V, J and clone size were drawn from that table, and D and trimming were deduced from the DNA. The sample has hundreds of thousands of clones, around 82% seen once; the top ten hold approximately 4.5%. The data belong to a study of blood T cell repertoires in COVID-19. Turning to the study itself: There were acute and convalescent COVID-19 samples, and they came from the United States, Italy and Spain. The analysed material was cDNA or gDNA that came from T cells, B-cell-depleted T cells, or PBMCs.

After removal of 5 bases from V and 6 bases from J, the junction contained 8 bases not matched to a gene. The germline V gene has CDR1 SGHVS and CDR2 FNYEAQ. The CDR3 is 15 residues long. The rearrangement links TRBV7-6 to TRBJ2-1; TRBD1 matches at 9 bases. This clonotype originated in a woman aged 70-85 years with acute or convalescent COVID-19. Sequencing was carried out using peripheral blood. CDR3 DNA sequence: TGTGCCAGCAGCATCGGACAGGGGAGGGGCAATGAGCAGTTCTTC. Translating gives CASSIGQGRGNEQFF.